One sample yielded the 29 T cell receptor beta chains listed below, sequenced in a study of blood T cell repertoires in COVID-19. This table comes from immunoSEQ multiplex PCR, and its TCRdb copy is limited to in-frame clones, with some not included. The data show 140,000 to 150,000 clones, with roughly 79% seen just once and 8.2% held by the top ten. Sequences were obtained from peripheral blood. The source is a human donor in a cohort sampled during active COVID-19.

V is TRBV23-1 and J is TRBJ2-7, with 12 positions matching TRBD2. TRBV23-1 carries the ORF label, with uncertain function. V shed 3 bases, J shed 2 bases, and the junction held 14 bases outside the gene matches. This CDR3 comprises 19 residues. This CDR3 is CASSQDPPPLAGGAYEQYF. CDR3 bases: TGCGCCAGCAGTCAGGACCCCCCCCCACTAGCGGGAGGAGCCTACGAGCAGTACTTC.

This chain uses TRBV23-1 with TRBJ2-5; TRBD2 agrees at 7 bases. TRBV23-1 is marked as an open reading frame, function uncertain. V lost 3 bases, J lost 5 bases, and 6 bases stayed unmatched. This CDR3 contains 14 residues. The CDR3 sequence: CASSQSGVSETQYF. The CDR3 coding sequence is TGCGCCAGCAGTCAGAGCGGGGTATCGGAGACCCAGTACTTC.

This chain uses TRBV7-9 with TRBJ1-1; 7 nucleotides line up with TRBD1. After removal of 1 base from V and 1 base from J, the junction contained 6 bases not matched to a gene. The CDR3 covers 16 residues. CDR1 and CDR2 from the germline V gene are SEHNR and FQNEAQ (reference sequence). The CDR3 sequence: CASSLGGQGGNTEAFF. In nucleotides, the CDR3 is TGTGCCAGCAGCTTAGGTGGTCAGGGGGGGAACACTGAAGCTTTCTTT.

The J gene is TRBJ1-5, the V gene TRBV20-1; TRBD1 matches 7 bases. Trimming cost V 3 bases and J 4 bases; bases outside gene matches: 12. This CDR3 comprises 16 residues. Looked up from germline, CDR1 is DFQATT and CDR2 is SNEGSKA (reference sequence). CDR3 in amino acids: CSASLPAAGGNQPQHF. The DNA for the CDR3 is TGCAGTGCTAGTTTACCCGCCGCAGGGGGAAATCAGCCCCAGCATTTT.

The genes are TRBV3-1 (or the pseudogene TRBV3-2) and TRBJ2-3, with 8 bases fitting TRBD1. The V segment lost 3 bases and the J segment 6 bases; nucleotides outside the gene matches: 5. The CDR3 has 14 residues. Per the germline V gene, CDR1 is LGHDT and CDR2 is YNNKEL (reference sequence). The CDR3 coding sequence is TGTGCCAGCAGCCAGTGGGGGGACAGGGATACGCAGTATTTT. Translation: CASSQWGDRDTQYF.

The CDR3 DNA sequence: TGCGCCAGCTCCCCCGGGACAGTTAATGAAAAACTGTTTTTT. Residues: CASSPGTVNEKLFF. The chain recombines TRBV5-1 with TRBJ1-4; TRBD1 aligns across 7 bases. Per the germline V gene, CDR1 is SGHRS and CDR2 is YFSETQ. The V and J ends lost 7 bases and 4 bases, in that order; junction bases with no gene match: 7. The CDR3 is 14 residues long.

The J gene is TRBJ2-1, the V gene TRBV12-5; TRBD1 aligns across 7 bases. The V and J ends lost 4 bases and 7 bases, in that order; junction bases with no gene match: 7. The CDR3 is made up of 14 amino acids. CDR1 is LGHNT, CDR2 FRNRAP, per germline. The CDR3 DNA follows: TGTGCTAGTGGTTCCTCCGGGACAGTTAATGAGCAGTTCTTC. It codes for CASGSSGTVNEQFF.

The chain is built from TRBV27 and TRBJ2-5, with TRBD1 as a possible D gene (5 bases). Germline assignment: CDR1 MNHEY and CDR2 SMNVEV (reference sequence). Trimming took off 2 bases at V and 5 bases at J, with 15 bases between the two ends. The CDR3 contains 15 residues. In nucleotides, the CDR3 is TGTGCCAGCAGTTTACAGGGCGCAGGTTGGGAGACCCAGTACTTC. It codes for CASSLQGAGWETQYF.

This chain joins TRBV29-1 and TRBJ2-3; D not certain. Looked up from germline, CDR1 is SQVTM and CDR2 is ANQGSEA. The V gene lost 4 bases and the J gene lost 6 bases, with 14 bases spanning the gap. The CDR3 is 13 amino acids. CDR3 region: CSVAPNLRDTQYF. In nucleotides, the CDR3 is TGCAGCGTTGCCCCGAACCTACGGGATACGCAGTATTTT.

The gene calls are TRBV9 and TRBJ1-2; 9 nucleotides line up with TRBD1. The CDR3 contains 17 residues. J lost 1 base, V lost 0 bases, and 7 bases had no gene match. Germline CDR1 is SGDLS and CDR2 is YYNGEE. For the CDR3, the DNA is TGTGCCAGCAGCGTAGGGACAGGGGATCGCGGTAACTATGGCTACACCTTC. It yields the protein CASSVGTGDRGNYGYTF.

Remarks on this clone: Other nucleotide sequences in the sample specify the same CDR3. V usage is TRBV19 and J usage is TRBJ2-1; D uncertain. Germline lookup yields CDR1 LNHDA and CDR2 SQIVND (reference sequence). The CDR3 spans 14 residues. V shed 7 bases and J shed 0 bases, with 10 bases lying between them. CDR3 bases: TGTGCCAGTAAACGGGTCCCCTCCTACAATGAGCAGTTCTTC. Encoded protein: CASKRVPSYNEQFF.

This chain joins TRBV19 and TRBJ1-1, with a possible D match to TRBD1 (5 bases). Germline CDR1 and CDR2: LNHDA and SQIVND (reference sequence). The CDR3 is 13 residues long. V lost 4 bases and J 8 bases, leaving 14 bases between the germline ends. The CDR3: CASSKRGTSEAFF. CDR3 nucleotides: TGTGCCAGTAGTAAAAGGGGCACTTCGGAAGCTTTCTTT.

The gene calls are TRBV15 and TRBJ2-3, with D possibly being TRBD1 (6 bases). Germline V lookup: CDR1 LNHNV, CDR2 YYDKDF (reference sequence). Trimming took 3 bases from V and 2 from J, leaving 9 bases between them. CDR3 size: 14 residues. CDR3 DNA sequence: TGTGCCACCAGCAGTGGACAGTACACAGATACGCAGTATTTT. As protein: CATSSGQYTDTQYF.

The CDR3 is CASTLRGTYYEQYF. The CDR3 coding sequence is TGTGCCAGCACCCTACGGGGGACTTACTACGAGCAGTACTTC. The genes are TRBV7-2 and TRBJ2-7; possibly TRBD2 for D (6 bases). The CDR3 contains 14 residues. Deletions cut 7 bases from V and 3 bases from J, with 16 bases between. CDR1 is SGHTA, CDR2 FQGNSA, per germline.

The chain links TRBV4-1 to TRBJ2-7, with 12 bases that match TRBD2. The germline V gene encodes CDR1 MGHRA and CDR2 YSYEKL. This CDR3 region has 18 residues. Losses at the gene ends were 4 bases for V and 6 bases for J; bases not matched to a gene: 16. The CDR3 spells CASSPSQRTSGIAPEQYF. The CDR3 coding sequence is TGCGCCAGCAGCCCAAGCCAGCGGACTAGCGGGATTGCTCCCGAGCAGTACTTC.

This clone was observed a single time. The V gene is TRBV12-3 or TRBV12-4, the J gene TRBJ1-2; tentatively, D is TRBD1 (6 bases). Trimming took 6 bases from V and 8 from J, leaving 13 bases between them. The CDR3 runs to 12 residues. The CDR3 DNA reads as TGTGCCAGCAGACCCACAGGGCCCGGCTACACCTTC. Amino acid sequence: CASRPTGPGYTF.

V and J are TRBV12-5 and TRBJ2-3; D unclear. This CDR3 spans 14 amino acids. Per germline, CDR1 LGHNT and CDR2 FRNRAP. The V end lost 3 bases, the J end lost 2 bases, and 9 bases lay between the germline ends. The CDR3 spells CASGLFPNTDTQYF. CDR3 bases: TGTGCTAGTGGTTTATTCCCCAACACAGATACGCAGTATTTT.

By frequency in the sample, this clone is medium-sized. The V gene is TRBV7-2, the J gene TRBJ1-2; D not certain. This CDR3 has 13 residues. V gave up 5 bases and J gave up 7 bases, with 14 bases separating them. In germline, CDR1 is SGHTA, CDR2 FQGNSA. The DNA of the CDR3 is TGTGCCAGCAGCCCGGAGGCGGAGAGTGGCTACACCTTC. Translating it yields CASSPEAESGYTF.

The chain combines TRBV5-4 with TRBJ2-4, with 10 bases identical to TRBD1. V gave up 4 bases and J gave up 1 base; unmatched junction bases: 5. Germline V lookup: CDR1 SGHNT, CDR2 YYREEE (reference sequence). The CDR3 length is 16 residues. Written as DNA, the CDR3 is TGTGCCAGCAGCGACGCGGGACAGGGGGCCAAAAACATTCAGTACTTC. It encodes CASSDAGQGAKNIQYF.

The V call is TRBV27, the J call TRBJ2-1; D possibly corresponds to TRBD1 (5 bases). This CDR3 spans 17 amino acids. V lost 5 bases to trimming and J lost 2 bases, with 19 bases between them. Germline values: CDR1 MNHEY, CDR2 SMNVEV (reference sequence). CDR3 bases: TGTGCCAGCAGTGGAGTACAGACAGCCACTCCCTACAATGAGCAGTTCTTC. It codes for CASSGVQTATPYNEQFF.

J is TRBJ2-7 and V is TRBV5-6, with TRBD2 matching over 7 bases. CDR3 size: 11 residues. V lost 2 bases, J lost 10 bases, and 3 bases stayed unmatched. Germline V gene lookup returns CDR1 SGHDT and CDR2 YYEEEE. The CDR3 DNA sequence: TGTGCCAGCAGCTTAACTAGCGTACAGTACTTC. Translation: CASSLTSVQYF.

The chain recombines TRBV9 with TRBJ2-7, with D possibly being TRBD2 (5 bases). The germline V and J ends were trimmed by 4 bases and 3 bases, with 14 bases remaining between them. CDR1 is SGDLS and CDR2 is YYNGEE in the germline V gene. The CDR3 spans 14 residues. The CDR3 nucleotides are TGTGCCAGCAGCCCGAGCGGACTCGACTACGAGCAGTACTTC. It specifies CASSPSGLDYEQYF.

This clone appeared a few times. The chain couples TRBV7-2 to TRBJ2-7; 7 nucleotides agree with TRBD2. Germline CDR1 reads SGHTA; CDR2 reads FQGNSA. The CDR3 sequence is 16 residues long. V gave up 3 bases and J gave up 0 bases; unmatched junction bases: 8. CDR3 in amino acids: CASSFGLAVSSYEQYF. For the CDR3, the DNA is TGTGCCAGCAGCTTTGGGCTAGCGGTTAGCTCCTACGAGCAGTACTTC.

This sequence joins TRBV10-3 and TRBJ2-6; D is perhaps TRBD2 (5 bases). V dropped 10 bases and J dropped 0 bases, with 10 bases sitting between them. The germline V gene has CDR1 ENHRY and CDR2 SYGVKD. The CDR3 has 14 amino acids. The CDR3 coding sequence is TGTGCCACTAGACGGGACTCTGGGGCCAACGTCCTGACTTTC. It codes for CATRRDSGANVLTF.

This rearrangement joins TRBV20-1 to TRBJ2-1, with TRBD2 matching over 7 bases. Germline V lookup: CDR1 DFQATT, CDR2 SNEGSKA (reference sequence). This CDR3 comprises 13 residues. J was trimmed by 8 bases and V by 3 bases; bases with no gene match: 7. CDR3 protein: CSASGLAVYEQFF. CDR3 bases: TGCAGTGCTAGTGGGCTAGCGGTCTATGAGCAGTTCTTC.

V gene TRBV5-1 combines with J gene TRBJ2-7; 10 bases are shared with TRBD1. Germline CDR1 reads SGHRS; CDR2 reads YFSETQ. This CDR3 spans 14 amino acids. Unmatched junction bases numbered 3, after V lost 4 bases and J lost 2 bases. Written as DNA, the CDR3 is TGCGCCAGCAGCACAGGACAGGGGGCCTACGAGCAGTACTTC. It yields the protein CASSTGQGAYEQYF.

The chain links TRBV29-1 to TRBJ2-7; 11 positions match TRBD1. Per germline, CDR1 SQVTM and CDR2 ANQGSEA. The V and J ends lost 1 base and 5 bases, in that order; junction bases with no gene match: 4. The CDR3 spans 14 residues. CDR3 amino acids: CSVEGWTGGHEQYF. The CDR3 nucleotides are TGCAGCGTTGAAGGGTGGACAGGGGGCCACGAGCAGTACTTC.

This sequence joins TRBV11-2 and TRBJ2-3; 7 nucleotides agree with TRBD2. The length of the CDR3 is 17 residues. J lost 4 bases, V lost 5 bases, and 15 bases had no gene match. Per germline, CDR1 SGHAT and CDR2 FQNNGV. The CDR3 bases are TGTGCCAGCAGCCCCCGTCCTAGCGGACCTTTGCCAGATACGCAGTATTTT. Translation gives CASSPRPSGPLPDTQYF.

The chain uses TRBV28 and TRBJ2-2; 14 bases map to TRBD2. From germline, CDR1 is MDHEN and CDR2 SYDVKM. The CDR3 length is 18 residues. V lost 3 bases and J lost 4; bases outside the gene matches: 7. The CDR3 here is CASSLEGLAGVGTGELFF. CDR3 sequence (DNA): TGTGCCAGCAGTTTGGAGGGACTAGCGGGAGTAGGCACCGGGGAGCTGTTTTTT.